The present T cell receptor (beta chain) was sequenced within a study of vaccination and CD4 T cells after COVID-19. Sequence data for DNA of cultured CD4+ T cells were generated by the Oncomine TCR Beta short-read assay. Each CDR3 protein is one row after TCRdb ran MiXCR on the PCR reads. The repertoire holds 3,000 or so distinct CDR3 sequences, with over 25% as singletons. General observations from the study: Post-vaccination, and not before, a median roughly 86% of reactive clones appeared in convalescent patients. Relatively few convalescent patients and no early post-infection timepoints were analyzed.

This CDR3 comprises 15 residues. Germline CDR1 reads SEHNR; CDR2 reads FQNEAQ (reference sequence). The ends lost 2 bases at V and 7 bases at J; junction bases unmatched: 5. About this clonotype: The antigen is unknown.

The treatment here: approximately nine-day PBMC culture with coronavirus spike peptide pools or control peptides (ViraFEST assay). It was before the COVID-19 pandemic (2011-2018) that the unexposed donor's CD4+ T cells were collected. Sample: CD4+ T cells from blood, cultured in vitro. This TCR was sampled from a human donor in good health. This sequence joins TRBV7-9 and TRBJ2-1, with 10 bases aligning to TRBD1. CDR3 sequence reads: CASSLPGTGVNEQFF. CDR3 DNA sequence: TGTGCCAGCAGCTTACCCGGGACAGGGGTAAATGAGCAGTTCTTC.